This T cell receptor (beta chain) was captured by sequencing in a study of T cell responses to AZD1222 COVID-19 vaccine. Study-wide results and caveats: Females outnumbered males among donors, who were mostly white British; clonal diversity was possibly underestimated.

Worth noting for this clone: Its antigen remains unknown.

This CDR3 has 10 residues. The germline V and J ends were trimmed by 4 bases and 8 bases, with 6 bases remaining between them. Per germline, CDR1 SGHTS and CDR2 YDEGEE. The table came from immunoSEQ multiplex PCR; TCRdb's copy has only in-frame clones and leaves some out. The table lists some 130,000 clones, 88% of them singletons. The source material was peripheral blood, sampled on day 0 of AZD1222 vaccination. The gene calls are TRBV5-8 and TRBJ1-2; D is undetermined. The sequence came from an adult in good health. The CDR3 protein is CASSLRGYTF. DNA of the CDR3: TGTGCCAGCAGCCTGAGGGGCTACACCTTC.